This T cell receptor (beta chain) was identified during a study of T cell repertoires in cytomegalovirus infection. Study in general: Public TCR beta signatures provided an indication of both CMV infection and a matching HLA type.

With respect to this clonotype: The antigen is undetermined.

V dropped 2 bases and J dropped 5; count of bases not matched to a gene: 0. The CDR3 is 14 residues long. Looked up from germline, CDR1 is KGHSH and CDR2 is LQKENI. TCRdb ran MiXCR on the reads and lists one entry per CDR3 protein. The data contain fewer than 250,000 distinct CDR3 sequences, around an eighth of them singletons. Study outcomes and limitations: HLA-C-restricted TCR beta clonotypes specific for CMV led the ex vivo response. CMV carriers with the relevant HLA were identified by cumulative public TCR beta family frequency.

The receptor's source is a human donor in good health (CMV status not recorded). Some clones in this sample may be carry-over from other donors' samples. The V gene is TRBV18, the J gene TRBJ1-4; TRBD1 agrees at 9 bases. Material: PBMCs. The CDR3 is CASSPGTGNEKLFF. CDR3 coding DNA: TGTGCCAGCTCACCAGGGACAGGGAATGAAAAACTGTTTTTT.